This T cell receptor (beta chain) was captured by sequencing in a study of T-cell reconstitution after alpha-beta-depleted transplantation in children (dated by TCRdb to about 2016). Regarding the complete study: Using TCR repertoire profiling, the study followed T-cell immune reconstitution in a quantitative way in children after TCRalphabeta/CD19-depleted allogeneic hematopoietic cell transplantation.

The full study reports these points: Over the following months the frequencies of hyperexpanded clones went down, and after one year T-cell counts and TCRbeta diversity were mostly credited to newly produced T cells. In some patients, the high TCRbeta diversity seen at day 60 was put down to recipient T cells and intrathymic progenitors that had survived conditioning. About two months after transplant, the apparently early recovery of alphabetaT-cell counts reportedly depended on just several hundred clones that had expanded rapidly and came from non-depleted graft cells.

The method behind the library was PCR. Sequencing relied on an Illumina HiSeq 2500. To normalize quantification of the TCRbeta repertoire, the TCR libraries were built with molecular barcoding that relied on unique molecular identifiers. TCRdb trimmed public reads at Q25 via fastp, called clones via MiXCR and kept in-frame beta chains. Under each unique CDR3 protein, matching rows form one entry showing the most common genes and DNA. This sample lists 70,000 to 95,000 distinct CDR3 sequences; roughly a sixth were detected once. The ten largest account for roughly a fifth of the sample. This specimen's treatment or condition label, interpreted: allogeneic hematopoietic cell transplantation with graft depleted of TCRalphabeta T cells and CD19 B cells. The children who served as transplant recipients had been given grafts of TCRalphabeta/CD19-depleted allogeneic hematopoietic cells. This clonotype was seen a handful of times. Its cognate antigen has yet to be identified. It has no much larger one-base neighbor in the sample; base qualities were not kept.

The germline V end is reduced by 9 bases and the J end by 3 bases; junction bases left unmatched: 5. Sequences SNHLY (CDR1) and FYNNEI (CDR2) are obtained from the germline V gene. The CDR3 sequence holds 12 residues, the cysteine and phenylalanine included. The read is trimmed to its CDR3 DNA, 36 bases read in frame from base 1. Sequences were derived from PBMCs, mostly from graft donor cells, sampled 180 days after TCRalphabeta/CD19-depleted stem cell transplant. The chain links TRBV2 with TRBJ2-7; the central 7 bases match TRBD1. This sequence originates from a male patient between 2 and 10 years old who had a stem cell transplant for acute lymphoblastic leukemia, so the T cells may come from the graft donor. The CDR3 protein sequence reads: CASTGAVYEQYF. In nucleotides, the sequence is TGTGCCAGTACAGGGGCTGTCTACGAGCAGTACTTC.